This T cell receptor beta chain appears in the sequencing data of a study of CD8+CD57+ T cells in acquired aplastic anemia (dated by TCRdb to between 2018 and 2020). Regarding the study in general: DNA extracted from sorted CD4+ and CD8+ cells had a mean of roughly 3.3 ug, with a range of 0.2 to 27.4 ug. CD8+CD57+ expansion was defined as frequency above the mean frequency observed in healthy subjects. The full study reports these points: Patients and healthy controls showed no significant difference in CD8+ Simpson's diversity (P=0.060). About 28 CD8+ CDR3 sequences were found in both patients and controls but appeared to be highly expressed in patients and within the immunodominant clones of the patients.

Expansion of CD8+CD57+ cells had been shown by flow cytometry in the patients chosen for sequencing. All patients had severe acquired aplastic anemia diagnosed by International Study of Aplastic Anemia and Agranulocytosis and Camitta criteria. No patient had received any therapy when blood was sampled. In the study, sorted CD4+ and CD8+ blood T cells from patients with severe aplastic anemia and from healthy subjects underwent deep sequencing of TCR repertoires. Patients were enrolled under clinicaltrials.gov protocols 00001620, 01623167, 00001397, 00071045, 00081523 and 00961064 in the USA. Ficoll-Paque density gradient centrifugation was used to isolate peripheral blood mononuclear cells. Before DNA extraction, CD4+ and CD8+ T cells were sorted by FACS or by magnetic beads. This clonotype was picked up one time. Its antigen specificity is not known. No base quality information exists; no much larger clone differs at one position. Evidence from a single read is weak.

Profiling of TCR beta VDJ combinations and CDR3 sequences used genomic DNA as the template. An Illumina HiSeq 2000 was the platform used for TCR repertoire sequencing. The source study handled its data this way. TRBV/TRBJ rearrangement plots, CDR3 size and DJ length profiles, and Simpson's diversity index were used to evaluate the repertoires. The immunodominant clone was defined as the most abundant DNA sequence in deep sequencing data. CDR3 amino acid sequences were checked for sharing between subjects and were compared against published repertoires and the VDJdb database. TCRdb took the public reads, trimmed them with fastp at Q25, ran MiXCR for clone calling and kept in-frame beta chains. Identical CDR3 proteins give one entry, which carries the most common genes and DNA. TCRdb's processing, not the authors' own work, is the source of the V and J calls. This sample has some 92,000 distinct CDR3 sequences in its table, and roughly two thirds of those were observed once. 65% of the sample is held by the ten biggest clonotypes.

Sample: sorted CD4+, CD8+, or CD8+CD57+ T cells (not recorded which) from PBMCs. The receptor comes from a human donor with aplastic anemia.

This receptor carries the CDR3 CATSIDLNTEAFF. Read as DNA, the sequence is TGTGCCACCAGTATCGACCTGAACACTGAAGCTTTCTTT. Recombination joined TRBV15 with TRBJ1-1; the D gene cannot be resolved reliably. Trimming takes 6 bases from V and 0 bases from J, and the germline ends sit 8 bases apart. CDR1 LNHNV and CDR2 YYDKDF were looked up in the germline V gene (reference sequence). CDR3 length: 13 amino acids, cysteine to phenylalanine. Only the CDR3 DNA stays, 39 bases, in frame from base 1.